Here is one T cell receptor beta chain with its context. Antigen: not known. The data belong to a study of shared clonotypes between healthy human individuals. Study-wide points: What naive subsets generally showed was a larger estimated richness than memory subsets showed.

Produced via immunoSEQ multiplex PCR; TCRdb's table is partial and in-frame only. Among roughly 2.5 million clones listed, around nine tenths were seen once. The CDR3 has 14 amino acids. V lost 0 bases, J lost 4 bases, and 10 bases lay in between. Looked up from germline, CDR1 is GTSNPN and CDR2 is SVGIG (reference sequence). This TCR came from a man aged 18 to 29 in good health. The sequencing sample was made of naive CD4+ T cells sorted from blood. The subset was: CD45RA+ positively selected. The chain links TRBV30 to TRBJ1-5; D gene unclear. The CDR3 reads CAWSVTTGNQPQHF. The DNA for the CDR3 is TGTGCCTGGAGTGTGACGACGGGGAATCAGCCCCAGCATTTT.